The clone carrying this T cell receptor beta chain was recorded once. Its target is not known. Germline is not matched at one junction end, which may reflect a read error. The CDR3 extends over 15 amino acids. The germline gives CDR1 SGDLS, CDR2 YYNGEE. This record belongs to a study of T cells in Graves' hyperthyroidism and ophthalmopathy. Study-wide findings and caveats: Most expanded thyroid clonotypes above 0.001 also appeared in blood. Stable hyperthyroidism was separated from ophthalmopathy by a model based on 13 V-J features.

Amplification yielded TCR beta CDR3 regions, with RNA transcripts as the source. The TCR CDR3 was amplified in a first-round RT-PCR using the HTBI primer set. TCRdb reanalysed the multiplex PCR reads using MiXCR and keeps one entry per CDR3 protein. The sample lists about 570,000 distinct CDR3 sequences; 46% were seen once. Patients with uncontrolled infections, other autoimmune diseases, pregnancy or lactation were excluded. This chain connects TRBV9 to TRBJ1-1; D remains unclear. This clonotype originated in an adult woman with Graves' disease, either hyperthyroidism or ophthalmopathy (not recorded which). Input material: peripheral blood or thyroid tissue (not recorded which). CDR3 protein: CAGSEYSSENTEAFF. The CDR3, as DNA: TGTGCCGGCAGCGAATACAGTTCAGAGAACACTGAAGCTTTCTTT.